One T cell receptor (beta chain) is described in this entry. Its antigen remains unidentified. This sample was taken from a study of Graves' ophthalmopathy and Graves' hyperthyroidism. Study findings and constraints: A majority of expanded thyroid clonotypes exceeding 0.001 frequency were likewise present in blood.

The length of the CDR3 is 13 residues. Germline V gene lookup returns CDR1 LNHDA and CDR2 SQIVND (reference sequence). The V gene lost 4 bases and the J gene lost 2 bases, with 7 bases spanning the gap. The sequenced template was RNA, covering the TCR beta CDR3 region. HTBI primers were employed in first-round RT-PCR, then a second-round multiplex PCR followed. TCRdb reanalysed the multiplex PCR reads using MiXCR and keeps one entry per CDR3 protein. Of almost 750,000 distinct CDR3 sequences listed, approximately 40% are singletons. The sequence came from an adult man with Graves' ophthalmopathy. This chain uses TRBV19 with TRBJ2-3; D gene unclear. The sequenced material came from peripheral blood. The chain's CDR3 is CASSSIPTDTQYF. For the CDR3, the DNA is TGTGCCAGTAGTAGCATACCCACAGATACGCAGTATTTT. The full variable domain, with the rest looked up from reference TRBV19 and TRBJ2-3, is DGGITQSPKYLFRKEGQNVTLSCEQNLNHDAMYWYRQDPGQGLRLIYYSQIVNDFQKGDIAEGYSVSREKKESFPLTVTSAQKNPTAFYLCASSSIPTDTQYFGPGTRLTVL.